This T cell receptor (beta chain) is drawn from a study of T-cell reconstitution after alpha-beta-depleted transplantation in children. This clonotype was counted ten times or more. The CDR3 length is 14 residues. Trimming cost V 3 bases and J 6 bases, with 13 bases left between them. Looked up from germline, CDR1 is MDHEN and CDR2 is SYDVKM. The authors prepared the TCRbeta library with unique molecular identifiers. TCRdb re-derived calls from the PCR reads in MiXCR, one entry per CDR3 protein. The table records around 500,000 distinct CDR3 sequences, roughly an eighth of them present only once. The TCR sequence derives from a human donor who donated a stem cell graft to a child with combined immunodeficiency. The material sequenced was PBMCs from the stem cell graft donor, taken from the stem cell graft. The chain is built from TRBV28 and TRBJ2-3; D remains ambiguous. The CDR3 sequence is CASSFSTLWDTQYF. CDR3 DNA sequence: TGTGCCAGCAGTTTCTCCACCCTATGGGATACGCAGTATTTT. The full variable domain, with the rest looked up from reference TRBV28 and TRBJ2-3, is DVKVTQSSRYLVKRTGEKVFLECVQDMDHENMFWYRQDPGLGLRLIYFSYDVKMKEKGDIPEGYSVSREKKERFSLILESASTNQTSMYLCASSFSTLWDTQYFGPGTRLTVL.